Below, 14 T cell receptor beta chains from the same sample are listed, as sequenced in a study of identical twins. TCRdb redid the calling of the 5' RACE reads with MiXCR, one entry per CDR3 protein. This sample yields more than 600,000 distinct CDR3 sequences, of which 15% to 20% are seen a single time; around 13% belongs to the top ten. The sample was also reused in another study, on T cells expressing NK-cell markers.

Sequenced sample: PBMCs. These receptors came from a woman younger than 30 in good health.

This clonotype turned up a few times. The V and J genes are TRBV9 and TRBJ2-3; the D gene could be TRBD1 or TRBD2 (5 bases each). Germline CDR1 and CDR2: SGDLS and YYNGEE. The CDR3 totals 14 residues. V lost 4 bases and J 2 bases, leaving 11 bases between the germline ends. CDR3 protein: CASSPWGNTDTQYF. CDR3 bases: TGTGCCAGCAGCCCATGGGGGAACACAGATACGCAGTATTTT.

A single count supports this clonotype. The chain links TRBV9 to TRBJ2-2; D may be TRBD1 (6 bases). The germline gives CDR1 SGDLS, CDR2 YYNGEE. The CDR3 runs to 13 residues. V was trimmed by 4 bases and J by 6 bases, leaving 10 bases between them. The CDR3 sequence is CASSLHRAGELFF. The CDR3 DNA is TGTGCCAGCAGCCTACACAGGGCCGGGGAGCTGTTTTTT.

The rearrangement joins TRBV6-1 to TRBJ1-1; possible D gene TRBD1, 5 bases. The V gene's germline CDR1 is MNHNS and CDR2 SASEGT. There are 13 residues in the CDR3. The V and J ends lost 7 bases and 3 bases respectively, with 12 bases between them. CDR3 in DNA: TGTGCCAGCAACGACGGACAACACACTGAAGCTTTCTTT. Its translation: CASNDGQHTEAFF.

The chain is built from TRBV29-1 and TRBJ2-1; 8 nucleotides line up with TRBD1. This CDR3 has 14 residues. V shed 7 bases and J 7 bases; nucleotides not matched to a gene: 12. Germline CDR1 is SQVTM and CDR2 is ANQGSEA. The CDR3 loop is CSATRQGPTNEQFF. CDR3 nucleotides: TGCAGCGCAACAAGACAGGGGCCCACGAATGAGCAGTTCTTC.

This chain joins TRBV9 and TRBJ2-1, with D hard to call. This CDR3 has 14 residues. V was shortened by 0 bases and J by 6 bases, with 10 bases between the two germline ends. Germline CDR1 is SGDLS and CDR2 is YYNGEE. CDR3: CASSVEDPINEQFF. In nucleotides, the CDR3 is TGTGCCAGCAGCGTAGAGGATCCGATCAATGAGCAGTTCTTC.

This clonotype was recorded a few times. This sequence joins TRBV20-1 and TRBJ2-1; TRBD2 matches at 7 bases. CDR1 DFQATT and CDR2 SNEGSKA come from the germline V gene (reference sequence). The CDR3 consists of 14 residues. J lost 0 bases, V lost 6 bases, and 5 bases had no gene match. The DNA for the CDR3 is TGCAGTGCCGCAAGCGGGAACTCCTACAATGAGCAGTTCTTC. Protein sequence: CSAASGNSYNEQFF.

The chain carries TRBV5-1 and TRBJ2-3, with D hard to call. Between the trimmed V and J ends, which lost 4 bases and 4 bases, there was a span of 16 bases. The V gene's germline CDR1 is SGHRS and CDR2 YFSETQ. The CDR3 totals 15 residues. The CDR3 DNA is TGCGCCAGCAGCATTGCGGTCGCAGGCGCAGATACGCAGTATTTT. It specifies CASSIAVAGADTQYF. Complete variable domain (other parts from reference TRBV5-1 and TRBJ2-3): KAGVTQTPRYLIKTRGQQVTLSCSPISGHRSVSWYQQTPGQGLQFLFEYFSETQRNKGNFPGRFSGRQFSNSRSEMNVSTLELGDSALYLCASSIAVAGADTQYFGPGTRLTVL.

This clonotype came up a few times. The CDR3 DNA reads as TGTGCCAGCACAGCGGGGCTGAGCTCCTACAATGAGCAGTTCTTC. This codes for CASTAGLSSYNEQFF. The chain recombines TRBV6-1 with TRBJ2-1; TRBD2 agrees at 7 bases. The CDR3 totals 15 residues. Germline CDR1 and CDR2: MNHNS and SASEGT. With V trimmed by 7 bases and J by 0 bases, 6 bases remained unmatched.

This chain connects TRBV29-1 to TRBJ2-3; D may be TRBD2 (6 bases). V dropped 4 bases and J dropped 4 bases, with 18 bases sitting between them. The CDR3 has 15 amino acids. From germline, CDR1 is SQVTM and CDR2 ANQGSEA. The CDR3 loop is CSVAVSTRRADTQYF. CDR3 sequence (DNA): TGCAGCGTTGCGGTGTCGACTAGGCGTGCAGATACGCAGTATTTT.

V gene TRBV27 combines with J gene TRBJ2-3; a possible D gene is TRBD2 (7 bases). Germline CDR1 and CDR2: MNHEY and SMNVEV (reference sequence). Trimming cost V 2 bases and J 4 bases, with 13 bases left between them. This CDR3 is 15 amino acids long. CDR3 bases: TGTGCCAGCAGTTTAGTGGGGGGGGCCCCAGATACGCAGTATTTT. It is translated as CASSLVGGAPDTQYF.

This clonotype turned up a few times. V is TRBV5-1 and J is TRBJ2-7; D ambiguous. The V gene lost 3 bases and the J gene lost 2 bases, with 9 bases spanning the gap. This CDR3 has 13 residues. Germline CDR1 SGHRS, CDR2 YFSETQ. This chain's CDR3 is CASSSGITYEQYF. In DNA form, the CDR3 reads TGCGCCAGCAGCTCTGGAATTACCTACGAGCAGTACTTC.

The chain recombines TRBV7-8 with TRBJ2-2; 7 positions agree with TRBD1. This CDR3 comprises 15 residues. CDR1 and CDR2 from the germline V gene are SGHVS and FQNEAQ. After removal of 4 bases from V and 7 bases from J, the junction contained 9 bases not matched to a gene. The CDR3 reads CASSSTGVLRGELFF. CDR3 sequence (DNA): TGTGCCAGCAGCTCTACAGGGGTACTACGCGGGGAGCTGTTTTTT. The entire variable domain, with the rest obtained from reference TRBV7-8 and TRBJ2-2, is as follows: GAGVSQSPRYKVAKRGQDVALRCDPISGHVSLFWYQQALGQGPEFLTYFQNEAQLDKSGLPSDRFFAERPEGSVSTLKIQRTQQEDSAVYLCASSSTGVLRGELFFGEGSRLTVL.

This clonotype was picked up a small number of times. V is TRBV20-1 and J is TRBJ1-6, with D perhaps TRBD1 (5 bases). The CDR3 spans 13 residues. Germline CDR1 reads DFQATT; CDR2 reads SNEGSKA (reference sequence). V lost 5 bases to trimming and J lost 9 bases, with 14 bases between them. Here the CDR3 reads CSAEKGKSSPLHF. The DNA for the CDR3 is TGCAGTGCTGAGAAGGGGAAGTCTTCACCCCTCCACTTT.

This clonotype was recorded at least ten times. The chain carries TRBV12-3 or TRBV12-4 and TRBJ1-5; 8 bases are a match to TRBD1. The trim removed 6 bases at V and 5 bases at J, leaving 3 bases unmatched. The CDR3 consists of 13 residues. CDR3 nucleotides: TGTGCCAGCAGGGGGACAGGAGATCAGCCCCAGCATTTT. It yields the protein CASRGTGDQPQHF.